A single sample is the source of the 5 T cell receptor beta chains below, sequenced in a study of siplizumab effects on memory and regulatory T cells. The repertoire was sequenced with immunoSEQ multiplex PCR; TCRdb's copy has only in-frame clones and lacks some. In the table there are fewer than 80,000 clones, 90% to 95% of which are singletons. Sequenced sample: CD8+ T cells sorted from blood. Every receptor here comes from a human donor in good health.

This chain links TRBV7-3 with TRBJ2-3; D perhaps matches TRBD1 (6 bases). V was cut by 5 bases and J by 0 bases, with 15 bases left in between. The V gene's germline CDR1 is SGHTA and CDR2 FQGTGA. The CDR3 spans 16 residues. The CDR3 sequence: CASSPGTHASTDTQYF. As DNA, the CDR3 is TGTGCCAGCAGCCCCGGGACACATGCTAGCACAGATACGCAGTATTTT.

The chain has TRBV7-9 and TRBJ2-1; D perhaps matches TRBD2 (5 bases). Germline values: CDR1 SEHNR, CDR2 FQNEAQ (reference sequence). V was clipped by 3 bases and J by 10 bases, with 16 bases between them. The CDR3 runs to 14 residues. CDR3 coding DNA: TGTGCCAGCAGCTTGATGCTTTGGGGAGCGGAGCAGTTCTTC. It is translated as CASSLMLWGAEQFF.

The rearrangement joins TRBV2 to TRBJ2-1; D call uncertain. The CDR3 has 13 amino acids. The V gene lost 1 base and the J gene lost 5 bases, with 6 bases spanning the gap. Germline CDR1 reads SNHLY; CDR2 reads FYNNEI. The CDR3 protein is CASSEGKNNEQFF. CDR3 nucleotides: TGTGCCAGCAGTGAAGGGAAGAACAATGAGCAGTTCTTC.

The rearrangement joins TRBV4-2 to TRBJ1-2; unclear D gene. Trimming removed 0 bases from V and 7 bases from J, with 3 bases in between. Germline CDR1 LGHNA, CDR2 YNFKEQ. CDR3 length equals 11 residues. CDR3 loop: CASSQDFGYTF. The CDR3 nucleotides read TGTGCCAGCAGCCAAGATTTTGGCTACACCTTC.

In the case of this clone: One end of the junction fails to match germline, which may point to a read error. The CDR3 coding sequence is TGTGCCAGCAGCGAAGGACAGGATAGCACAGATACGCAGTATTTT. Translated: CASSEGQDSTDTQYF. This sequence joins TRBV2 and TRBJ2-3; 7 positions match TRBD1. CDR1 and CDR2 from the germline V gene are SNHLY and FYNNEI. The CDR3 runs 15 residues.